The TCR beta chain under discussion was sequenced for a study of T cell changes during pregnancy in multiple sclerosis (dated by TCRdb to between 2019 and 2020). For the wider study: The study examined how the T cell repertoire changed over the course of pregnancy in women with multiple sclerosis.

The CDR3 contains 14 residues, cysteine and phenylalanine counted. Only the CDR3 region is kept as DNA, spanning 42 bases read in frame from base 1. Trimmed from V: 0 bases; trimmed from J: 4 bases; junction bases lacking a gene match: 2. CDR1 and CDR2 are drawn from the germline V gene: LGHNA, YSLEER. Concerning this clone: Its binding antigen is unknown. Base qualities are not recorded, but no much larger clone differs from it by a single base.

Library preparation used the immunoSEQ multiplex PCR assay. Here the immuneACCESS table is served through TCRdb, limited to in-frame sequences with V and J called. Missing clones are a known gap in these copies; in checked studies unresolved V genes cover under half, and the rest lacks a known reason. The sample has about 18,000 clones on record, about nine tenths of them singletons. The top ten clonotypes cover roughly 13% of the sample. Specimen: CD8+ T cells from peripheral blood mononuclear cells, collected in the third trimester of pregnancy. The TCR comes from a female donor in good health, enrolled as a control in a pregnancy study. The chain joins TRBV4-3 to TRBJ1-1; the central 7 bases match TRBD1. This receptor has the CDR3 CASSQETGSTEAFF. DNA sequence: TGCGCCAGCAGCCAAGAGACAGGGTCCACTGAAGCTTTCTTT.